These 6 T cell receptor beta chains share one sample of origin, sequenced in a study of T cell changes during pregnancy in multiple sclerosis. Data came from immunoSEQ multiplex PCR; TCRdb stores just in-frame clones and leaves some out. Found here are 65,000 to 85,000 clones, roughly nine tenths of them singletons; the top ten hold under 1.5%. Here the sequenced sample was peripheral blood, taken in the second trimester of pregnancy. Every receptor here comes from a female donor with multiple sclerosis, enrolled in a pregnancy study.

This CDR3 reads CASSKGQIKWDIQYF. CDR3 nucleotides: TGTGCCAGCAGCAAGGGACAAATAAAATGGGACATTCAGTACTTC. The chain recombines TRBV7-8 with TRBJ2-4; perhaps TRBD1 as D (6 bases). Germline assignment: CDR1 SGHVS and CDR2 FQNEAQ. Trimming shortened V by 5 bases and J by 8 bases, and 19 bases separated the two germline ends. The CDR3 consists of 15 residues.

J is TRBJ2-6 and V is TRBV6-5; D might be TRBD1 (5 bases). The V and J ends lost 4 bases and 2 bases respectively, with 9 bases between them. The CDR3 totals 15 residues. Germline CDR1 reads MNHEY; CDR2 reads SVGAGI. The CDR3 DNA is TGTGCCAGCAGTTTCACAGGACCTGGGGCCAACGTCCTGACTTTC. This encodes CASSFTGPGANVLTF.

This chain links TRBV7-2 with TRBJ1-5, with unresolved D. Germline V gene data show CDR1 as SGHTA and CDR2 as FQGNSA. The V end was cut by 6 bases, the J end by 7 bases, with 19 bases between. This CDR3 is built from 15 residues. The CDR3 protein is CASRAGLGTVQPQHF. The DNA for the CDR3 is TGTGCCAGCAGGGCTGGGTTGGGTACAGTGCAGCCCCAGCATTTT.

CDR3 bases: TGCGCCAGCAGTCATAGGGAAGTAACAGGGGATAACGAGCAGTACTTC. Translation gives CASSHREVTGDNEQYF. The chain couples TRBV23-1 to TRBJ2-7; TRBD1 agrees at 7 bases. TRBV23-1 is labeled an ORF, and its function is uncertain. This CDR3 region has 16 residues. V shed 3 bases, J shed 5 bases, and the junction held 13 bases outside the gene matches.

The rearrangement links TRBV20-1 to TRBJ2-3; no definite D call. CDR1 and CDR2 (germline): DFQATT, SNEGSKA (reference sequence). V lost 6 bases and J 2 bases, leaving 6 bases between the germline ends. The CDR3 totals 11 residues. The CDR3 DNA follows: TGCAGTGCGGCCCTCACAGATACGCAGTATTTT. Residues: CSAALTDTQYF.

This clone was seen only once. The V call is TRBV2, the J call TRBJ2-3, with D perhaps TRBD1 (6 bases). The CDR3 has 14 residues. The germline CDR1 and CDR2 sequences are SNHLY and FYNNEI. V gave up 1 base and J gave up 2 bases, with 7 bases separating them. The CDR3 loop is CASSEGTDTDTQYF. DNA of the CDR3: TGTGCCAGCAGTGAAGGGACAGACACAGATACGCAGTATTTT.